Below are 5 T cell receptor beta chains sequenced from a single sample in a study of T cells after yellow fever vaccination. MiXCR, applied by TCRdb to the 5' RACE reads, yields one record per CDR3 protein. The sample consists of about 130,000 distinct CDR3 sequences, about 8.4% of them appearing once. Sequences were derived from CD8+ T cells sorted from PBMCs, sampled on the day of the yellow fever booster vaccination. The receptors derive from a man between 18 and 35 years old who received the YFV17D yellow fever vaccine.

This clonotype was detected a few times. The gene calls are TRBV6-2 or TRBV6-3 and TRBJ2-7; 10 bases are a match to TRBD1. The V gene end was trimmed by 2 bases and the J gene end by 3 bases; junction bases not matched to a gene: 7. The CDR3 is 16 amino acids. The germline CDR1 and CDR2 sequences are MNHEY and SVGEGT. CDR3 protein: CASSYEVGQGVYEQYV. DNA for the CDR3: TGTGCCAGCAGTTACGAAGTTGGACAGGGGGTCTACGAGCAGTACGTC.

The chain employs TRBV6-6 and TRBJ2-5; TRBD2 matches at 8 bases. V was clipped by 6 bases and J by 4 bases; unmatched bases: 16. The CDR3 has 17 amino acids. CDR1 is MNHNY and CDR2 is SVGAGI in the germline V gene (reference sequence). CDR3 DNA: TGTGCCAGCAGACCCCTCTCGGGCGGGGGGAAGAGAGAGACCCAGTACTTC. This translates into CASRPLSGGGKRETQYF.

A few counts support this clonotype. This chain connects TRBV15 to TRBJ1-5; D gene ambiguous. From germline, CDR1 is LNHNV and CDR2 YYDKDF (reference sequence). V was pared by 4 bases and J by 0 bases, with 13 bases between. The CDR3 consists of 16 residues. CDR3 sequence: CATSTSAVYSNQPQHF. The CDR3 bases are TGTGCCACCAGCACCTCCGCGGTGTATAGCAATCAGCCCCAGCATTTT.

This clonotype has at least ten counts. In DNA form, the CDR3 reads TGTGCCAGCAGCGGATCGGGGGGGGCTACTGTCAATGAGCAGTTCTTC. Protein product: CASSGSGGATVNEQFF. This sequence joins TRBV7-6 and TRBJ2-1; 8 bases line up with TRBD2. Per the germline V gene, CDR1 is SGHVS and CDR2 is FNYEAQ. The V gene end was trimmed by 5 bases and the J gene end by 6 bases; junction bases not matched to a gene: 12. The CDR3 runs 16 residues.

V and J are TRBV7-9 and TRBJ2-3, with D possibly TRBD2 on 5 matching bases. V was trimmed by 6 bases and J by 2 bases, leaving 12 bases between them. CDR3 length: 14 amino acids. Germline CDR1 and CDR2: SEHNR and FQNEAQ (reference sequence). The CDR3 protein is CASSSGEITDTQYF. As DNA, the CDR3 is TGTGCCAGCAGTTCCGGGGAAATCACAGATACGCAGTATTTT.